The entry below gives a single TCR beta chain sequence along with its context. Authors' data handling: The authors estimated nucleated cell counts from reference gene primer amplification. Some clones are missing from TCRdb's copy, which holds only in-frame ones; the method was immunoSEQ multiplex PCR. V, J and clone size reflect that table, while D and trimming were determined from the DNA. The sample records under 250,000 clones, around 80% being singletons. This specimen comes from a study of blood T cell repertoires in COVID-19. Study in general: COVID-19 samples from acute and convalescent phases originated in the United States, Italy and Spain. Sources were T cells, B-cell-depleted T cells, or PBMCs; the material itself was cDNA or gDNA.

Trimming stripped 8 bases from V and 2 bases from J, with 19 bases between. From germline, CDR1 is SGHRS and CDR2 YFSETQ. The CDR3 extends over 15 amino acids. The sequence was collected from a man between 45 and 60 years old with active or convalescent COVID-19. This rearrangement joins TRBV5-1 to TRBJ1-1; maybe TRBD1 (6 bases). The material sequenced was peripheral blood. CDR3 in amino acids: CASGAMGAGNTEAFF. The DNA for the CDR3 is TGCGCCAGTGGTGCAATGGGGGCTGGTAACACTGAAGCTTTCTTT.